The 11 T cell receptor beta chains given below trace back to one sample, sequenced in a study of identical twins. TCRdb used MiXCR to reprocess the 5' RACE reads, holding one entry per CDR3 protein. The sample consists of a few hundred thousand distinct CDR3 sequences, roughly 13% of them appearing once. The sample also formed part of further work on yellow fever vaccine responses in identical twins.

Sequencing was carried out using memory (CD45RO+) T cells sorted from blood. The receptor source for this set is a woman younger than 30 in good health.

V usage is TRBV12-3 or TRBV12-4 and J usage is TRBJ1-3; D is perhaps TRBD1 (5 bases). V lost 2 bases and J lost 0, with 11 bases in between. The CDR3 is made up of 16 amino acids. CDR3 loop: CASSLPRASSGNTIYF. CDR3 DNA sequence: TGTGCCAGCAGTTTACCCAGGGCTAGCTCTGGAAACACCATATATTTT.

The chain employs TRBV5-1 and TRBJ2-6; D remains ambiguous. Trimming left V 2 bases short and J 3 bases short, with 6 bases between. CDR3 length equals 14 residues. Germline CDR1 SGHRS, CDR2 YFSETQ. In DNA form, the CDR3 reads TGCGCCAGCAGCTTCCAATATGGGGCCAACGTCCTGACTTTC. Its translation is CASSFQYGANVLTF.

V gene TRBV4-3 combines with J gene TRBJ1-4; no clear D. V was trimmed by 0 bases and J by 12 bases, leaving 11 bases between them. The germline gives CDR1 LGHNA, CDR2 YSLEER. CDR3 length: 13 residues. CDR3 region: CASSQDREQQLFF. The CDR3 nucleotides are TGCGCCAGCAGCCAAGATAGAGAGCAGCAACTGTTTTTT.

This rearrangement joins TRBV25-1 to TRBJ2-1, with TRBD2 matching over 9 bases. The ends lost 1 base at V and 10 bases at J; junction bases unmatched: 11. From germline, CDR1 is MGHDK and CDR2 SYGVNS. This CDR3 spans 16 amino acids. Here the CDR3 DNA reads TGTGCCAGCAGTGAATGGAGTAGCGGGAGTAGGGTGGAGCAGTTCTTC. Translating it yields CASSEWSSGSRVEQFF.

The chain recombines TRBV6-6 with TRBJ2-1, with D possibly matching TRBD2 (6 bases). The CDR3 contains 13 residues. Germline V gene data show CDR1 as MNHNY and CDR2 as SVGAGI (reference sequence). Trimming shortened V by 6 bases and J by 6 bases, and 12 bases separated the two germline ends. CDR3 protein: CASSPQTSNEQFF. The CDR3 bases are TGTGCCAGCAGCCCTCAGACTAGCAATGAGCAGTTCTTC.

This clonotype came up a few times. This chain joins TRBV18 and TRBJ1-1; D unresolved. V lost 1 base and J lost 4, with 16 bases in between. CDR1 is KGHSH, CDR2 LQKENI, per germline. The CDR3 has 16 residues. CDR3 sequence reads: CASSPQGPKLGTEAFF. CDR3 nucleotides: TGTGCCAGCTCACCACAAGGACCGAAGTTGGGCACTGAAGCTTTCTTT.

The genes are TRBV5-1 and TRBJ2-6; TRBD1 aligns across 9 bases. The CDR3 has 18 amino acids. Germline V gene lookup returns CDR1 SGHRS and CDR2 YFSETQ. Germline trimming cut 4 bases from V and 0 bases from J; bases unmatched to any gene: 8. Here the CDR3 DNA reads TGCGCCAGCAGCATGGGACAGGGAAAAAGCTCTGGGGCCAACGTCCTGACTTTC. Encoded protein: CASSMGQGKSSGANVLTF. Filled out from reference TRBV5-1 and TRBJ2-6, the complete variable domain reads KAGVTQTPRYLIKTRGQQVTLSCSPISGHRSVSWYQQTPGQGLQFLFEYFSETQRNKGNFPGRFSGRQFSNSRSEMNVSTLELGDSALYLCASSMGQGKSSGANVLTFGAGSRLTVL.

This clonotype was seen a few times. The V call is TRBV11-3, the J call TRBJ2-1, with D unclear. CDR3 length: 13 amino acids. CDR1 is SGHNT, CDR2 YENEEA, per germline. Trimming took off 0 bases at V and 10 bases at J, with 10 bases between the two ends. CDR3 DNA: TGTGCCAGCAGCTTAGACCCCCGGGCCGAGCAGTTCTTC. Translating gives CASSLDPRAEQFF.

This clonotype was found many times. The V and J genes are TRBV20-1 and TRBJ2-3; tentative D call: TRBD1 (6 bases). The CDR3 has 14 residues. Trimming left V 1 base short and J 2 bases short, with 10 bases between. The germline V gene encodes CDR1 DFQATT and CDR2 SNEGSKA (reference sequence). The CDR3 DNA sequence: TGCAGTGCTAGAGTACAGGGCTACACAGATACGCAGTATTTT. As protein: CSARVQGYTDTQYF.

This clonotype was detected ten times or more. The V gene is TRBV12-3 or TRBV12-4, the J gene TRBJ1-5; 7 nucleotides match TRBD1. J gave up 5 bases and V 6 bases, and 10 bases lay outside the gene matches. The CDR3 covers 15 residues. The CDR3, as DNA: TGTGCCAGCAGCTCCGACAGGGCGATCCATCAGCCCCAGCATTTT. It encodes CASSSDRAIHQPQHF.

The table lists this clonotype with a few counts. The V call is TRBV15, the J call TRBJ1-3; D ambiguous. Between the trimmed V and J ends, which lost 0 bases and 4 bases, there was a span of 7 bases. Looked up from germline, CDR1 is LNHNV and CDR2 is YYDKDF (reference sequence). The CDR3 runs to 14 residues. Written as DNA, the CDR3 is TGTGCCACCAGCAGAGACCCGGCAGGAAACACCATATATTTT. Translation gives CATSRDPAGNTIYF. Together with reference TRBV15 and TRBJ1-3, the CDR3 gives the full variable domain: DAMVIQNPRYQVTQFGKPVTLSCSQTLNHNVMYWYQQKSSQAPKLLFHYYDKDFNNEADTPDNFQSRRPNTSFCFLDIRSPGLGDTAMYLCATSRDPAGNTIYFGEGSWLTVV.